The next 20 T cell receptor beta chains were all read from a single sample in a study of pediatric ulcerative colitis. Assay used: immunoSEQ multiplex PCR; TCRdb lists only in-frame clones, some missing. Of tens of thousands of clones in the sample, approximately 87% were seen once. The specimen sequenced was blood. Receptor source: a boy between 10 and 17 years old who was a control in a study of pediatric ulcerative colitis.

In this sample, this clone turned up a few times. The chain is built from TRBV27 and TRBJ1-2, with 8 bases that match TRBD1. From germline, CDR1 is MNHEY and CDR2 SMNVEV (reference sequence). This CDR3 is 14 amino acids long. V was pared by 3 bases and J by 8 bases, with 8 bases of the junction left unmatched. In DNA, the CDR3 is TGTGCCAGCAGTTTCCTGCAGGGGGCGGAAGGCTACACCTTC. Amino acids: CASSFLQGAEGYTF.

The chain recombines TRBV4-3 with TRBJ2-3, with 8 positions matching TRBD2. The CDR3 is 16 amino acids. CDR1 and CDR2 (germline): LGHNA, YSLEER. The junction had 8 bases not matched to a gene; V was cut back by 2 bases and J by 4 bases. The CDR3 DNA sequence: TGCGCCAGCAGCCAATCTTGGGGCGGGGGGTCAGATACGCAGTATTTT. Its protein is CASSQSWGGGSDTQYF.

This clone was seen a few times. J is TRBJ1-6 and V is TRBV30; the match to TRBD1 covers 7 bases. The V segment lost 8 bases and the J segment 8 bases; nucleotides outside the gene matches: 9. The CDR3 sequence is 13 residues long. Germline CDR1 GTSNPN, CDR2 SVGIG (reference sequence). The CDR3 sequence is CAGQTGSDSPLHF. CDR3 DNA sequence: TGTGCCGGACAGACAGGGTCAGATTCACCCCTCCACTTT.

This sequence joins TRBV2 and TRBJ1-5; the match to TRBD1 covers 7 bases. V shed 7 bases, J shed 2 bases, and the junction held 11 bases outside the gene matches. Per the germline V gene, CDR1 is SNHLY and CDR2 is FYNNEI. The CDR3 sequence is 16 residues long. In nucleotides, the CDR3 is TGTGCCAGCACCTTCACAGGGGTGGTCGGCAATCAGCCCCAGCATTTT. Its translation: CASTFTGVVGNQPQHF.

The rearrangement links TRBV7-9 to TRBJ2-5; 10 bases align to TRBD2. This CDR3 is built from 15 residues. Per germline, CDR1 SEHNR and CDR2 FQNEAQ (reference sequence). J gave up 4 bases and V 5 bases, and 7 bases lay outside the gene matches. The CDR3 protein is CASSPTRLAGETQYF. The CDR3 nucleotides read TGTGCCAGCAGCCCAACGAGACTAGCGGGAGAGACCCAGTACTTC.

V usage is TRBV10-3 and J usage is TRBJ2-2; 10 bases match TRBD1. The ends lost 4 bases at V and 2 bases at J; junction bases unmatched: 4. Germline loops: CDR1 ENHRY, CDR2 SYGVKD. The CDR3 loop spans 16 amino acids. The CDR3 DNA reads TGTGCCATCAGTGGAGGGACAGGGGTAAACACCGGGGAGCTGTTTTTT. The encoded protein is CAISGGTGVNTGELFF.

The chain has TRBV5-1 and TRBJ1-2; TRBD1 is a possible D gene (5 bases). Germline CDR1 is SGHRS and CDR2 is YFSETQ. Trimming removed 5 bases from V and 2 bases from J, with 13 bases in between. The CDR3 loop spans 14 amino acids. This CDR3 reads CASRSGLGNYGYTF. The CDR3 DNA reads TGCGCCAGCAGGTCAGGGCTGGGCAACTATGGCTACACCTTC. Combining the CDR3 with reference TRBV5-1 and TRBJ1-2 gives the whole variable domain KAGVTQTPRYLIKTRGQQVTLSCSPISGHRSVSWYQQTPGQGLQFLFEYFSETQRNKGNFPGRFSGRQFSNSRSEMNVSTLELGDSALYLCASRSGLGNYGYTFGSGTRLTVV.

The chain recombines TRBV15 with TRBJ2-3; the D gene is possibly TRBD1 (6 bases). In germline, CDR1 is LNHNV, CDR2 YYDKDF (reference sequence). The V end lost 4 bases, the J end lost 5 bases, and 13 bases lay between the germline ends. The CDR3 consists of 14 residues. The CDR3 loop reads CATSTDRPLDTQYF. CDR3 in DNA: TGTGCCACCAGCACCGACAGGCCTCTAGATACGCAGTATTTT.

The DNA for the CDR3 is TGCGCCAGCGCTAATACAGGAAGCTCCTACGAGCAGTACTTC. This translates into CASANTGSSYEQYF. This chain uses TRBV5-1 with TRBJ2-7; a possible D gene is TRBD1 (5 bases). Looked up from germline, CDR1 is SGHRS and CDR2 is YFSETQ. CDR3 length: 14 residues. The V end was cut by 7 bases, the J end by 0 bases, with 14 bases between.

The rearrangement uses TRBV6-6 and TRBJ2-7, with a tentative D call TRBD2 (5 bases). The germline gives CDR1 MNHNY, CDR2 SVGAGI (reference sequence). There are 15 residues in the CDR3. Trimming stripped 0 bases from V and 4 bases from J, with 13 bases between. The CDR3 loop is CASSYSEPGTYEQYF. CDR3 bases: TGTGCCAGCAGTTACTCAGAACCGGGAACATACGAGCAGTACTTC.

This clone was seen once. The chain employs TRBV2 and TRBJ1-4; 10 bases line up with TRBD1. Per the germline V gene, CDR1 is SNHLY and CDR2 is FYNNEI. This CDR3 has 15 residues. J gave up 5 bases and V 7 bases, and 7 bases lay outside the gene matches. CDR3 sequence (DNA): TGTGCCAGCACGCGGGACAGGGGTTTCAATGAAAAACTGTTTTTT. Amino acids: CASTRDRGFNEKLFF.

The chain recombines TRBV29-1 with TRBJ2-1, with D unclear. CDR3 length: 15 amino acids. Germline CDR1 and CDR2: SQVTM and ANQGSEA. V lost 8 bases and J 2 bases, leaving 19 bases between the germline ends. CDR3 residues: CSIKKGIGAYNEQFF. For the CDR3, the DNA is TGCAGCATCAAAAAAGGGATCGGAGCCTACAATGAGCAGTTCTTC.

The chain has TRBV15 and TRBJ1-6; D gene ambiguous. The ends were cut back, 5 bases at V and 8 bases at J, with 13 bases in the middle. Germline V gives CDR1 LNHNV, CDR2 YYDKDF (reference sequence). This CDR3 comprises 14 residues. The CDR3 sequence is CATSGKKGYSPLHF. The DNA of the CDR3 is TGTGCCACCAGCGGAAAAAAGGGCTATTCACCCCTCCACTTT.

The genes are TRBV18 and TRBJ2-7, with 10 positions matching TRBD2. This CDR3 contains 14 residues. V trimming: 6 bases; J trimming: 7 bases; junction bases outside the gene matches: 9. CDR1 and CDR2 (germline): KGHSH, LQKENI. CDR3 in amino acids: CASSPSGGEREQYF. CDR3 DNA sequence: TGTGCCAGCTCCCCTAGCGGGGGCGAGCGGGAGCAGTACTTC.

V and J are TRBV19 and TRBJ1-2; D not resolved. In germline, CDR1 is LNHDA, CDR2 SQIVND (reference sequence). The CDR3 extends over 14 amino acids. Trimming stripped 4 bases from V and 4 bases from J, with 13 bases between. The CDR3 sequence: CASSTNQLGYGYTF. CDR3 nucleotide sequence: TGTGCCAGTAGTACAAACCAGTTAGGCTATGGCTACACCTTC. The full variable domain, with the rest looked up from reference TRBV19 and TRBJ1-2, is DGGITQSPKYLFRKEGQNVTLSCEQNLNHDAMYWYRQDPGQGLRLIYYSQIVNDFQKGDIAEGYSVSREKKESFPLTVTSAQKNPTAFYLCASSTNQLGYGYTFGSGTRLTVV.

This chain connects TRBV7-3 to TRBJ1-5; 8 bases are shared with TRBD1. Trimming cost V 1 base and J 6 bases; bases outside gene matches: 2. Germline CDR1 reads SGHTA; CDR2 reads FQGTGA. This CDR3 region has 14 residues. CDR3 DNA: TGTGCCAGCAGCTTAAACAGGGGGGGTCAGCCCCAGCATTTT. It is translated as CASSLNRGGQPQHF.

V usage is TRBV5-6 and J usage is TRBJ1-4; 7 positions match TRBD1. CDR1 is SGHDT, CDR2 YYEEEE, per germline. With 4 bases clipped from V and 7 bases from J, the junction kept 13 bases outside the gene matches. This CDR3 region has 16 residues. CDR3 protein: CASSSQTGYVGEKLFF. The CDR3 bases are TGTGCCAGCAGCAGCCAGACAGGGTATGTTGGTGAAAAACTGTTTTTT.

The chain's CDR3 is CASSRTSGSYEQYF. CDR3 sequence (DNA): TGCGCCAGCAGCCGGACTAGCGGGAGTTACGAGCAGTACTTC. This rearrangement joins TRBV5-1 to TRBJ2-7, with 13 bases aligning to TRBD2. V was pared by 4 bases and J by 4 bases, with 2 bases of the junction left unmatched. The V gene's germline CDR1 is SGHRS and CDR2 YFSETQ. There are 14 residues in the CDR3.

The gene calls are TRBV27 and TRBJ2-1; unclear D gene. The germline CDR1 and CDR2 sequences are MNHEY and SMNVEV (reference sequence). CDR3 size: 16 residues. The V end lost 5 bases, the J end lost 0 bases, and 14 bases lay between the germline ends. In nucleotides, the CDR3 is TGTGCCAGCAGTCCGTCCCCCGTGAGCTCCTACAATGAGCAGTTCTTC. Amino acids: CASSPSPVSSYNEQFF.

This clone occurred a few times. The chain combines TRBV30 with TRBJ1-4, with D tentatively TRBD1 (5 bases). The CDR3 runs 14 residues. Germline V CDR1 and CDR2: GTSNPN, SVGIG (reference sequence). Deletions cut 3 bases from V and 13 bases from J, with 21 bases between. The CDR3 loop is CAWRDMGESSGLFF. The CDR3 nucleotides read TGTGCCTGGAGGGACATGGGGGAAAGTTCTGGACTGTTTTTT.